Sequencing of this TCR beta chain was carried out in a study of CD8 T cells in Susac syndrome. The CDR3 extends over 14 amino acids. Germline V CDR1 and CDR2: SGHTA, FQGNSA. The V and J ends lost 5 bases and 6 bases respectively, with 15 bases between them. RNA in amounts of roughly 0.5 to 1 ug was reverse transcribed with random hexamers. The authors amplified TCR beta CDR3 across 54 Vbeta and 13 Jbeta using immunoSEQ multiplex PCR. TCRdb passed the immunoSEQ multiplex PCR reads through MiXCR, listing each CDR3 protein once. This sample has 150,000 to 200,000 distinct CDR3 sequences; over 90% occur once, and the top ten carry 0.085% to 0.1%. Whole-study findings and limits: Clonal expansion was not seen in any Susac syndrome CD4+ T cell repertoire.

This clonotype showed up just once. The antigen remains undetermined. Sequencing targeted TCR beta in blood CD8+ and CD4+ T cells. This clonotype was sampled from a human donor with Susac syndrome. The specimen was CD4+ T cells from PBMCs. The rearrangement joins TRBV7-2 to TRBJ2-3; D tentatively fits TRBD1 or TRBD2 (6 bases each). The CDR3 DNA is TGTGCCAGCAGCCCTGGAATAGGGGGGGATACGCAGTATTTT. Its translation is CASSPGIGGDTQYF.